This T cell receptor beta chain was captured by sequencing in a study of blood T cell repertoires in COVID-19. Study summary: The United States, Italy and Spain were the sources of the acute and convalescent COVID-19 samples. T cells, B-cell-depleted T cells, or PBMCs provided the cDNA or gDNA that served as material.

The CDR3 has 16 residues. From germline, CDR1 is SGHVS and CDR2 FQNEAQ. Trimming pared 1 base from V and 4 bases from J, leaving 13 bases between. Study processing details: Estimation of nucleated cell counts was performed using reference gene primer amplification. Some clones are missing from TCRdb's copy, which holds only in-frame ones; the method was immunoSEQ multiplex PCR. The D gene and trimming were derived from the DNA, and the V and J assignments and clone size from that table. Among about 93,000 clones listed, approximately 87% were seen once. The sequence derives from a human donor with active COVID-19. The donor label of this sample is uncertain. The chain combines TRBV7-8 with TRBJ2-2; perhaps TRBD1 as D (5 bases). Sequencing was performed on peripheral blood. The CDR3, as DNA: TGTGCCAGCAGCTTAGGCCTGGACAACCCCACCGGGGAGCTGTTTTTT. It codes for CASSLGLDNPTGELFF.